This TCR beta chain came from a study of cytomegalovirus exposure and HLA in healthy donors (dated by TCRdb to 2017 to 2019). Regarding the complete study: An earlier analysis of several hundred of the donors reported about 250 Gb of sequence data and some 120 million unique TCR beta sequences from 150 million to 200 million T cells. An early release that covered about 600 HLA-typed donors contained approximately 300 gigabases of sequencing data and approximately 85 million unique TCR sequences. The genetic ancestry cluster associated with self-reported Caucasian donors included 81% of the approximately 410 genotyped donors. The study aimed to test whether cataloging public T cell receptors could reveal signatures of past pathogen exposure. The study profiled the T cell repertoires of 500 to 800 subjects by immunosequencing and related them to cytomegalovirus serostatus. Along with the roughly 610-subject first cohort, a separate validation cohort of some 130 different subjects was used. High-throughput TCR immunosequencing, statistical association of individual TCRs with disease status, and machine learning were combined to predict cytomegalovirus infection status. A later analysis re-examined previously published TCR beta repertoires from more than 550 donors and added high-resolution HLA genotyping to investigate patterns of TCR occurrence. Rather than drawing on any new phenotypic data, the later analysis identified candidate immune exposures from TCR beta sequences and the way those sequences occurred across donors. To decide whether each TCR beta V gene segment behaved as functional or pseudogenic, an earlier analysis of over 500 of the donors relied on high-throughput TCR beta sequencing. Donor age, sex, ethnicity and CMV serostatus were compiled together with the repertoire data. A later genetic analysis took genome-wide SNP genotypes for 398 of the 666 donors and used that subset as a discovery cohort. Every discovery cohort repertoire had been produced on one sequencing platform. HLA typing covered class I and class II loci at four-digit resolution. The number of typed donors differed by locus: about 629-640 for A, B, C, DRB1 and DQB1; 500 to 550 for DQA1; approximately 600 for DPA1; and around 450 for DPB1. Because of strong linkage in the cohort, roughly 5 DR-DQ haplotypes were treated as single units for association and clustering. Across around 400 genotyped donors of the cohort, an average of roughly 200,000 unique TCR beta nucleotide sequences per donor were sequenced, and 15% to 20% of those sequences were non-productive.

As regards this clone: The clone's antigen remains unknown. No much larger clone is present one base from it, and per-base qualities are unavailable.

Libraries were made using the immunoSEQ multiplex PCR assay. For the multiplex PCR, a mixture combining 60 forward primers for TCR Vbeta segments and 13 reverse primers for TCR Jbeta segments was used. The CDR3 region of rearranged TCR beta genes was amplified from genomic DNA by a multiplex PCR assay. On the Illumina HiSeq System, the amplified TCR beta libraries were sequenced as 87-base-pair reads. The original methods were these. A later analysis tallied 80 million to 95 million unique TCR beta chains across the 640 or so repertoires, and about 12 million of those chains were shared by two or more donors. A nearest-neighbor algorithm error-corrected the raw reads and collapsed the reads into unique sequences, merging closely related sequences to remove PCR and sequencing errors. To assign V, D and J gene segments, CDR3 sequences were aligned to IMGT reference sequences. For a sequence to be retained, a match of at least six nucleotides to both a V gene segment and a J gene segment was required. Rearrangements were classified as productive when the CDR3 lacked stop codons and remained in frame with V and J, and all other rearrangements were classified as non-productive. Following IMGT convention, CDR3 was defined as the stretch from the second conserved V-encoded cysteine to the conserved J-encoded phenylalanine. Sequences without an unambiguous match to a single V gene segment were excluded from the earlier analysis of a few hundred of the donors. In an earlier analysis of 587 of the donors, a V segment was called functional when productive rearrangements were above 56.7%, and segregating when the standard deviation between donors exceeded 5%. A statistical classification framework was developed to diagnose cytomegalovirus status using the catalog of TCR beta chain sequences. V and J gene assignment, in a later analysis, came from comparing TCR nucleotide sequences with IMGT/GENE-DB human TR gene sequences. Using the TCRdist pipeline, a later analysis assigned CDR3 sequences along with most-parsimonious VDJ recombination scenarios. A later analysis defined each TCR beta chain by its CDR3 amino acid sequence plus V-gene family, and excluded reads lacking a unique V-gene family. To address suspected cross-contamination and a sequencing artifact, a later analysis removed a few hundred highly shared, low-generation-probability nucleotide sequences. A later analysis calculated a clonal expansion index for each public chain from normalized within-repertoire ranks of inferred template counts. In a later analysis, generation probabilities were computed with a VDJ recombination model fitted to out-of-frame rearrangements, and the resulting probabilities were checked against IGoR. In a later analysis, hypergeometric tests were used to score TCR-TCR, TCR-HLA and TCR-CMV co-occurrence, with a repertoire-size bias correction applied to TCR pairs. In a later analysis, false discovery rates were estimated by permuting HLA or CMV assignments 20 times. In a later analysis, co-occurring TCRs were grouped using DBSCAN, with TCRdist sequence similarity added in when clustering inside HLA-allele-positive subsets. Repertoires with fewer than 30,000 or more than 120,000 public chains, plus five repertoires with anomalous nucleotide sharing, were excluded from co-occurrence clustering. Sourced from immuneACCESS, this table was stored by TCRdb with only in-frame sequences that have V and J called. A share of the clones is absent; for the studies checked, an unresolved V gene accounts for under half, and the remainder has no known explanation. Clone size and the V and J calls come from that table; the DNA yielded D and trimming. This sample lists 85,000 to 120,000 clones; 75% were detected once. The ten most abundant clones make up 2% to 2.5% of the sample.

What the work shows at the level of the full study, not this receptor alone: A later genetic analysis reported fewer N-insertions in productive TCRs among donors in an Asian-associated ancestry cluster than the roughly 700-donor mean. Sequencing depth was assumed to be roughly uniform across donors in the presence/absence analyses, though that assumption may not hold. A total of fewer than 200 TCR beta chains were listed by the study as associated with cytomegalovirus. HLA typing was unavailable for some donors at each locus, so association tests used only the typed subset. Most TCR sequences were seen in very few donors, while some public TCRs were found in many individuals. Specific HLA alleles were associated with 15,000 to 20,000 TCR beta sequences at a false discovery rate of 0.05 in a later analysis. In an earlier analysis of approximately 590 of the donors, most TCR beta V segments appeared in productive rearrangements about 87% or about 30% of the time, broadly matching IMGT annotations. The classifier was reported to diagnose cytomegalovirus status with high specificity and sensitivity in both the original and validation cohorts. Some IMGT-functional V segments, including TRBV6-2 and TRBV6-3, could not be told apart with the 87-base-pair reads, so those segments were excluded. The authors suggested that the approach could potentially be extended to other disease states and immunological phenotypes. Several of the top co-occurrence clusters appeared to be linked to parvovirus B19, influenza, CMV and Epstein-Barr virus, according to a later analysis. In a later analysis, HLA-associated TCR beta chains showed more clonal expansion and lower generation probabilities than non-associated chains that were equally common. In vitro tests confirmed that three of the cytomegalovirus-associated TCR beta chains recognize cytomegalovirus antigens. According to a later analysis, TCR association rates differed among HLA loci, with DRB1 alleles showing the most associated TCRs and HLA-C alleles showing the fewest. The cohort was sequenced for TCR beta chains only, and without alpha or paired-chain data the features that could be detected were limited. V-gene and J-gene trimming of TCR beta chains was associated with a missense DCLRE1C variant in a later genetic analysis, and the association was replicated in an independent cohort. Strong co-occurrence of HLA alleles, especially DR and DQ, made assigning TCR associations to individual alleles difficult. A cluster of highly shared sequence variants was judged likely to represent a technical artifact of the sequencing pipeline. The only immune exposure information available for the cohort was CMV serostatus. Correlated functional status among segregating V segments might reflect linkage disequilibrium, but an unknown experimental factor could not be ruled out. According to a later analysis, most CMV-associated TCR beta chains appeared to be HLA-restricted, and the HLA associations seemed to be driven largely by CMV exposure. A further reported finding was that TCR beta sequences accurately predicted the HLA-A and HLA-B alleles for most subjects in the first cohort. Because counts were too low, roughly 17 rarely observed V segments, including chromosome 9 orphons, were left out of the earlier analysis of some 640 of the donors.

In total, over 600 healthy bone marrow donors made up the cohort. At the time of sampling, every cohort member was nominally healthy, though immune exposures that went unrecorded were likely present. The donor tested CMV seronegative, placing the donor among the 350 or so seronegative members of the cohort. Every donor gave a peripheral blood sample, and the peripheral blood mononuclear cells from that sample were used for TCR beta sequencing. The Qiagen DNeasy Blood Extraction Kit was used to extract genomic DNA from the blood cell samples. The germline V gene (reference sequence) sets CDR1 to LNHDA and CDR2 to SQIVND. The junction shows trimming of 3 bases on V and 3 bases on J, plus 15 bases between the germline ends. There are 16 amino acids in the CDR3, from cysteine to phenylalanine inclusive. Only the CDR3 DNA is retained, 48 bases long and in frame from the first base.

Sequencing was carried out using PBMCs. The chain is made from TRBV19 and TRBJ1-5, and the D gene may be TRBD1, 6 bases matching. This receptor was identified in a man aged 35 to 55 in good health and CMV-seronegative. The CDR3 has the sequence CASSIAGTRNNQPQHF. The sequenced DNA is TGTGCCAGTAGTATTGCCGGGACAAGAAACAATCAGCCCCAGCATTTT.